A single sample is the source of the 13 T cell receptor beta chains below, sequenced in a study of shared clonotypes between healthy human individuals (dated by TCRdb to the early 2020s). CD8 naive samples were obtained by positive selection for CCR7 among CD45RO-negative cells, yielding a CD45RA+CCR7+ population from which TemRA cells were excluded. The library was built by means of the immunoSEQ multiplex PCR assay. The table comes from immuneACCESS by way of TCRdb, which keeps in-frame sequences with V and J called. Part of the clones is missing from these tables; in studies checked, under half for an unresolved V gene and the rest for unknown reasons. This sample comprises about 2,100,000 clones, about 93% of them detected only once. The ten largest account for approximately 1.7% of the sample. The sequenced sample consisted of naive CD8+ T cells from PBMCs. What the cell subset or site label conveys for this sample: CD45RA+CCR7+. All receptors derive from a man aged 18 to 30 in good health. Some clones in this sample may be carry-over from other donors' samples.

The gene calls are TRBV7-9 and TRBJ2-7; 7 bases line up with TRBD1. The CDR3 is 15 amino acids. Germline V CDR1 and CDR2: SEHNR, FQNEAQ (reference sequence). V was clipped by 5 bases and J by 3 bases; unmatched bases: 10. The CDR3 nucleotides are TGTGCCAGCAGCCCTAACAGGGGCGCGTTCTACGAGCAGTACTTC. Encoded protein: CASSPNRGAFYEQYF.

The V and J genes are TRBV19 and TRBJ2-7; 7 bases align to TRBD2. Trimming at V came to 3 bases and at J to 5 bases, leaving 7 bases not matched to a gene. Germline lookup yields CDR1 LNHDA and CDR2 SQIVND (reference sequence). The CDR3 runs to 14 residues. The CDR3 DNA sequence: TGTGCCAGTAGTATGGGGAGGGCGGGCCACGAGCAGTACTTC. Translating gives CASSMGRAGHEQYF.

In the case of this clone: Other nucleotide sequences from this sample produce the same CDR3. V gene TRBV30 combines with J gene TRBJ1-2; D not resolved. The germline V and J ends were trimmed by 3 bases and 4 bases, with 3 bases remaining between them. The CDR3 length is 10 residues. Germline loops: CDR1 GTSNPN, CDR2 SVGIG (reference sequence). CDR3 protein: CAWRGYGYTF. CDR3 bases: TGTGCCTGGAGAGGCTATGGCTACACCTTC.

CDR3 in amino acids: CASSEDLGTGAYNEQFF. CDR3 sequence (DNA): TGTGCCAGCAGCGAAGACCTAGGGACAGGGGCCTACAATGAGCAGTTCTTC. The chain is built from TRBV9 and TRBJ2-1; TRBD1 matches 10 bases. V dropped 3 bases and J dropped 2; count of bases not matched to a gene: 8. The CDR3 sequence is 17 residues long. Germline V gene sequence: CDR1 SGDLS, CDR2 YYNGEE.

This clone has a handful of counts. The rearrangement links TRBV9 to TRBJ1-5; the D gene is possibly TRBD1 (6 bases). Germline CDR1 is SGDLS and CDR2 is YYNGEE. V lost 0 bases to trimming and J lost 2 bases, with 12 bases between them. CDR3 length equals 16 residues. The CDR3, as DNA: TGTGCCAGCAGCGTAGGTGTAGGGGGACGCAATCAGCCCCAGCATTTT. Residues: CASSVGVGGRNQPQHF.

The CDR3 DNA is TGTGCCAGCAGAAAACCGGGTTCCCCCGACTACGAGCAGTACTTC. Amino acids: CASRKPGSPDYEQYF. This chain links TRBV28 with TRBJ2-7; no clear D. The CDR3 runs to 15 residues. Germline CDR1 and CDR2: MDHEN and SYDVKM. The V gene lost 6 bases and the J gene lost 3 bases, with 18 bases spanning the gap.

This sequence joins TRBV9 and TRBJ1-1; no definite D call. CDR1 and CDR2 from the germline V gene are SGDLS and YYNGEE. The CDR3 is 13 residues long. V was trimmed by 7 bases and J by 2 bases, leaving 12 bases between them. CDR3 nucleotide sequence: TGTGCCAGCGCCGCGGGCAGTAACACTGAAGCTTTCTTT. Its protein product is CASAAGSNTEAFF.

The genes are TRBV6-5 and TRBJ2-7, with a weak D call TRBD1 (5 bases). Germline CDR1 MNHEY, CDR2 SVGAGI. CDR3 length: 14 residues. The ends were cut back, 4 bases at V and 3 bases at J, with 13 bases in the middle. The CDR3 region is CASSFTGYDYEQYF. The CDR3 bases are TGTGCCAGCAGTTTCACAGGATACGACTACGAGCAGTACTTC.

The chain links TRBV4-2 to TRBJ2-1; 8 bases line up with TRBD2. This CDR3 has 18 amino acids. Trimming removed 0 bases from V and 3 bases from J; junction bases left unmatched: 10. The V gene's germline CDR1 is LGHNA and CDR2 YNFKEQ. The CDR3 DNA follows: TGTGCCAGCAGCCAAGATCTTGGCGGGAGGACGGGCTACAATGAGCAGTTCTTC. Protein: CASSQDLGGRTGYNEQFF.

V usage is TRBV6-5 and J usage is TRBJ1-2; D ambiguous. V gave up 6 bases and J gave up 2 bases, with 13 bases separating them. The CDR3 loop spans 14 amino acids. CDR1 is MNHEY, CDR2 SVGAGI, per germline. This CDR3 reads CASRGVTGNYGYTF. The CDR3 nucleotides read TGTGCCAGCAGGGGAGTTACGGGGAACTATGGCTACACCTTC.

CDR3 residues: CASSSRDSGANVLTF. The CDR3 DNA sequence: TGTGCCAGCAGCTCCCGGGATTCTGGGGCCAACGTCCTGACTTTC. The rearrangement joins TRBV7-2 to TRBJ2-6; perhaps TRBD2 as D (5 bases). From germline, CDR1 is SGHTA and CDR2 FQGNSA. This CDR3 comprises 15 residues. V dropped 4 bases and J dropped 1 base, with 8 bases sitting between them.

The sample holds a few counts of this clone. Other DNA sequences from this sample encode an identical CDR3 as well. This rearrangement joins TRBV5-4 to TRBJ1-1; unclear D gene. The V gene lost 4 bases and the J gene lost 7 bases, with 8 bases spanning the gap. There are 11 residues in the CDR3. The germline V gene encodes CDR1 SGHNT and CDR2 YYREEE (reference sequence). The CDR3 reads CASSLGLEAFF. CDR3 sequence (DNA): TGTGCCAGCAGCCTGGGTCTTGAAGCTTTCTTT.

The chain links TRBV6-8 to TRBJ2-5; 12 positions agree with TRBD1. The germline V gene encodes CDR1 MNHGY and CDR2 SAAAGT. V lost 7 bases and J lost 5; bases outside the gene matches: 5. This CDR3 is 14 amino acids long. CDR3 amino acids: CASTGTGGFETQYF. The DNA for the CDR3 is TGTGCCAGCACTGGGACAGGGGGCTTTGAGACCCAGTACTTC.